This T cell receptor beta chain was profiled in a study of HIV-infected patients and healthy controls. Notes on the study in general: Compared with healthy controls, HIV-infected patients showed less CDR3 sharing between individuals. In healthy controls, MAIT alpha CDR3s were common; in HIV+ repertoires, severely depleted. Compared with controls, mean Gini indices were significantly raised in HIV-infected repertoires, possibly indicating oligoclonality.

This clonotype was seen ten or more times. The antigen remains unidentified. Whole blood was used without fractionation, so all unsorted peripheral T cells were included. Reverse transcription used roughly 480 ng RNA and constant-region primers for alpha and beta. Each of the alpha and beta chains got its own library through chain-specific third strand synthesis with indices. A 12-nucleotide barcode per molecule came from two concatenated random hexamers added pre-amplification. MiXCR was run by TCRdb on the 5' RACE reads, yielding one entry per CDR3 protein. This table holds fewer than 25,000 distinct CDR3 sequences, around 10% found once. The CDR3 consists of 12 residues. Germline CDR1 SGHKS, CDR2 YYEKEE (reference sequence). Between the trimmed V and J ends, which lost 0 bases and 7 bases, there was a span of 7 bases.

The V call is TRBV5-5, the J call TRBJ1-1; a weak D match, TRBD1 (5 bases). The TCR comes from an adult in good health. The sequencing input was blood. The CDR3 bases are TGTGCCAGCAGCTTGGGGCAGGGTGAAGCTTTCTTT. Residues: CASSLGQGEAFF.